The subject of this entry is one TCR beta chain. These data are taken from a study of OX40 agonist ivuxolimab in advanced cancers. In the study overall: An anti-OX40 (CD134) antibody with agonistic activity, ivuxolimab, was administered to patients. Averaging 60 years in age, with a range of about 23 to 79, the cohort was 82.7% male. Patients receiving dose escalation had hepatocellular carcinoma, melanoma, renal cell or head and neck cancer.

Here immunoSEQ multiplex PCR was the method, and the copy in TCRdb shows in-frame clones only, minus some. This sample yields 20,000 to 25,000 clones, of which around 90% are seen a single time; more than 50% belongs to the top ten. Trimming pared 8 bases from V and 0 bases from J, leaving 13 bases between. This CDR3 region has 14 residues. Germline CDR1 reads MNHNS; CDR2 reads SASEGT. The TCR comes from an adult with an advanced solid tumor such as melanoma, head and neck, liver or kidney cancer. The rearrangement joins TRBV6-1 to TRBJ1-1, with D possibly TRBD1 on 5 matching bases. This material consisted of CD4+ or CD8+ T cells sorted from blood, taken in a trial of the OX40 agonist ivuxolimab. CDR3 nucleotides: TGTGCCAGCTTTAACGCAGGGATGAACACTGAAGCTTTCTTT. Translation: CASFNAGMNTEAFF.